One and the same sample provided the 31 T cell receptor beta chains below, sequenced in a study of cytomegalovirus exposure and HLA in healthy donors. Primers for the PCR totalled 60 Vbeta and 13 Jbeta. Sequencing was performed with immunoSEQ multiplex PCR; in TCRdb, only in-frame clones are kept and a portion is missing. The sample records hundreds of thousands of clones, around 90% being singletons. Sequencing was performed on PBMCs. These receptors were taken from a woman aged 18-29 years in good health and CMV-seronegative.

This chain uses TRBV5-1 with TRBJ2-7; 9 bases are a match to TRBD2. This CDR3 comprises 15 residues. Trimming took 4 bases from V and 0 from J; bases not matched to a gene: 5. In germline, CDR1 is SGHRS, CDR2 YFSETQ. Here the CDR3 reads CASSPDSGGSYEQYF. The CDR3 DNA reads TGCGCCAGCAGCCCGGATAGCGGGGGCTCCTACGAGCAGTACTTC.

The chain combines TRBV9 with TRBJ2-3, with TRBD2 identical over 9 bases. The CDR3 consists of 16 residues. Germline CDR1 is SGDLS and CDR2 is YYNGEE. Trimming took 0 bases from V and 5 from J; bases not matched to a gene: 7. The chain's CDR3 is CASSVGRGLAEDTQYF. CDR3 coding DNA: TGTGCCAGCAGCGTAGGTAGGGGACTAGCCGAAGATACGCAGTATTTT. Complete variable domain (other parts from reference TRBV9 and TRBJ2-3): DSGVTQTPKHLITATGQRVTLRCSPRSGDLSVYWYQQSLDQGLQFLIQYYNGEERAKGNILERFSAQQFPDLHSELNLSSLELGDSALYFCASSVGRGLAEDTQYFGPGTRLTVL.

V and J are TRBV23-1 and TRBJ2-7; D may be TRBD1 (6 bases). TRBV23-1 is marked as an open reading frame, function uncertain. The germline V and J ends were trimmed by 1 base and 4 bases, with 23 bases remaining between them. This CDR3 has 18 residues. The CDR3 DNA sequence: TGCGCCAGCAGTCAATTCTGGATACGGGGACACCCCCATTACGAGCAGTACTTC. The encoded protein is CASSQFWIRGHPHYEQYF.

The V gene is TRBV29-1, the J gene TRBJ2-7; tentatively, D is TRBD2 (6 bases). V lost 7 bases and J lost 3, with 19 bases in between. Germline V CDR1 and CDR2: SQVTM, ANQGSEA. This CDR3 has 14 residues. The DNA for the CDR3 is TGCAGCGCCCTTTTGGAGGGTGGTTTCTACGAGCAGTACTTC. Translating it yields CSALLEGGFYEQYF.

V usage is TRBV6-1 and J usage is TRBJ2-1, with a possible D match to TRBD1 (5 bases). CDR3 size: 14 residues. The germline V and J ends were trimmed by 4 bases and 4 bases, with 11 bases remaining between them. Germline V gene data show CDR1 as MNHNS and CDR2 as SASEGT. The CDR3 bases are TGTGCCAGCAGTGCGGGCAGGGAATACAATGAGCAGTTCTTC. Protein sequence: CASSAGREYNEQFF.

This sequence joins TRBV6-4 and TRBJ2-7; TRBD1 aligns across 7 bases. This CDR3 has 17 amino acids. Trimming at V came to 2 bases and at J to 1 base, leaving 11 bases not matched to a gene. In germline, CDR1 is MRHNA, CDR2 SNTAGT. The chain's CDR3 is CASSDHRRQGVSYEQYF. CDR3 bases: TGTGCCAGCAGTGACCATCGCCGACAGGGAGTATCCTACGAGCAGTACTTC.

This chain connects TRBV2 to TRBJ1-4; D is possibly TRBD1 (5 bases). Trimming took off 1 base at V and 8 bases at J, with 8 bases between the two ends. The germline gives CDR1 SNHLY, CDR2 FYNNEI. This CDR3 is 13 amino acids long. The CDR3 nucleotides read TGTGCCAGCAGTGAAGGGGCAGGGGAAAAACTGTTTTTT. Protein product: CASSEGAGEKLFF.

The CDR3 here is CASSVEGFDQPQHF. For the CDR3, the DNA is TGTGCCAGCAGTGTAGAGGGATTCGATCAGCCCCAGCATTTT. The rearrangement uses TRBV2 and TRBJ1-5; D is unclear. The CDR3 length is 14 residues. Germline V gene data show CDR1 as SNHLY and CDR2 as FYNNEI. Trimming took off 4 bases at V and 5 bases at J, with 12 bases between the two ends.

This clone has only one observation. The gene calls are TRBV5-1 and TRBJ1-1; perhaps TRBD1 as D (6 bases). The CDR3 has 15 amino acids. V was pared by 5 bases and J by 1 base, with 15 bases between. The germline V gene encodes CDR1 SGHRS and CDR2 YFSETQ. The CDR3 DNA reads TGCGCCAGCAGTTACGGGACACCGGGGAACACTGAAGCTTTCTTT. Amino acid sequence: CASSYGTPGNTEAFF. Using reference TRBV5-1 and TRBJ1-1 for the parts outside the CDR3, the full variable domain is KAGVTQTPRYLIKTRGQQVTLSCSPISGHRSVSWYQQTPGQGLQFLFEYFSETQRNKGNFPGRFSGRQFSNSRSEMNVSTLELGDSALYLCASSYGTPGNTEAFFGQGTRLTVV.

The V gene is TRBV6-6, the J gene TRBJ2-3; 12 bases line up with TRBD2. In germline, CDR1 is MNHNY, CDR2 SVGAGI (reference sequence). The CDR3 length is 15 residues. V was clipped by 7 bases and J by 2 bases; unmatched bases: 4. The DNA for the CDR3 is TGTGCCAGCACAGGACTAGCGGGAACCACAGATACGCAGTATTTT. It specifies CASTGLAGTTDTQYF.

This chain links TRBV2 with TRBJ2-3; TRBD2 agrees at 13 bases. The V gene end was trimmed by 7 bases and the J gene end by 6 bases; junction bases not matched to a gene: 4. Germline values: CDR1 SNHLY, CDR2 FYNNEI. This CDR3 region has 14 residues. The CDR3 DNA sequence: TGTGCCAGCACCTGGACTAGCGGGGGTGATACGCAGTATTTT. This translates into CASTWTSGGDTQYF.

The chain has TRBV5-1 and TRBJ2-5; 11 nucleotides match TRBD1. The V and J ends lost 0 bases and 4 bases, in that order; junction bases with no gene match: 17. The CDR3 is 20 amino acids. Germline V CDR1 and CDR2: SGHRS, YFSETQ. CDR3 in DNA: TGCGCCAGCAGCTTGGAATGGACAGGGGGCGCAACACGACCGGGAGAGACCCAGTACTTC. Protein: CASSLEWTGGATRPGETQYF.

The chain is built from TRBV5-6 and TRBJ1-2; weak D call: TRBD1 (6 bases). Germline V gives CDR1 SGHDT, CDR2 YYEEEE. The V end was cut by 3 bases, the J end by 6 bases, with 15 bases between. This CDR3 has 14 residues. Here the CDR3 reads CASSSEGRGHGYTF. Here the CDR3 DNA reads TGTGCCAGCAGCTCTGAGGGCAGGGGCCATGGCTACACCTTC.

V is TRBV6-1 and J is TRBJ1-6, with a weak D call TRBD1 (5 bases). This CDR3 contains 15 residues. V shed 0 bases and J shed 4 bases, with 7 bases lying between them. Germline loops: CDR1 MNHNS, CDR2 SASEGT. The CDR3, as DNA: TGTGCCAGCAGTGAAGCGGGGCAGTATAATTCACCCCTCCACTTT. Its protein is CASSEAGQYNSPLHF.

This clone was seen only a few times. The CDR3 loop reads CAWTGTGKEKLFF. In DNA, the CDR3 is TGTGCCTGGACCGGGACAGGGAAGGAAAAACTGTTTTTT. This chain joins TRBV30 and TRBJ1-4, with 9 positions matching TRBD1. Germline V gene data show CDR1 as GTSNPN and CDR2 as SVGIG (reference sequence). This CDR3 has 13 residues. The trim removed 4 bases at V and 8 bases at J, leaving 5 bases unmatched.

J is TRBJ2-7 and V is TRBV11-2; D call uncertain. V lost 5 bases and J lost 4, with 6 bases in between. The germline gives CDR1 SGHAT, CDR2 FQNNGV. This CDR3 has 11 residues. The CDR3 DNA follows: TGTGCCAGCAGCCCGAGGTACGAGCAGTACTTC. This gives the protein CASSPRYEQYF.

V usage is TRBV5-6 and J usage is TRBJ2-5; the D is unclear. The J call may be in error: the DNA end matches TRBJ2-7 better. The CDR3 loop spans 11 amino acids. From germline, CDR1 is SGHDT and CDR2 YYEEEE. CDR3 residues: CASSQAYEQYF. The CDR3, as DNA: TGTGCCAGCAGCCAGGCCTACGAGCAGTACTTC.

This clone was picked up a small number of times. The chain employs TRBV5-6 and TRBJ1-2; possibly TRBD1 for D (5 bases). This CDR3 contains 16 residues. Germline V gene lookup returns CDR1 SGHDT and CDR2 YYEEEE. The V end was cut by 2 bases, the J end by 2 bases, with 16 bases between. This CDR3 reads CASSLSTPGLNYGYTF. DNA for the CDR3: TGTGCCAGCAGCTTAAGCACTCCAGGGCTCAACTATGGCTACACCTTC.

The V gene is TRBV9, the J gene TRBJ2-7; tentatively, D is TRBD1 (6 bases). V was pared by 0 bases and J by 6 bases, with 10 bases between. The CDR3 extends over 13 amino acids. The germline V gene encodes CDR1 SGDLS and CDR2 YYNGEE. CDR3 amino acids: CASSVVTGREQYF. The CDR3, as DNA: TGTGCCAGCAGCGTAGTAACAGGGCGCGAGCAGTACTTC.

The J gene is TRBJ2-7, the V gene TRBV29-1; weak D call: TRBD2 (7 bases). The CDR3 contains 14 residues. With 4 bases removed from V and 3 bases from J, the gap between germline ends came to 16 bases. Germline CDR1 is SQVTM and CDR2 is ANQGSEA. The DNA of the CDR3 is TGCAGCGTTGGCGAAAGGGGGGGTAACTACGAGCAGTACTTC. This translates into CSVGERGGNYEQYF.

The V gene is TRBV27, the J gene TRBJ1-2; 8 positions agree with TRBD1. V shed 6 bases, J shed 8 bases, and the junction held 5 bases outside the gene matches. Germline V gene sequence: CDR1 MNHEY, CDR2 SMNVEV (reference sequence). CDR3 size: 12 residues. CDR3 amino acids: CASRTGGRGYTF. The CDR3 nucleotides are TGTGCCAGCAGAACAGGGGGTAGAGGCTACACCTTC.

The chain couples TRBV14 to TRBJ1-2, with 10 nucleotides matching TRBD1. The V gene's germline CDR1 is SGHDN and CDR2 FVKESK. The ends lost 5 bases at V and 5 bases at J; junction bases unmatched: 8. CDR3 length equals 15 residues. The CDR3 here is CASSFGQGEYYGYTF. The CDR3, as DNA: TGTGCCAGCAGCTTCGGACAGGGGGAATATTATGGCTACACCTTC.

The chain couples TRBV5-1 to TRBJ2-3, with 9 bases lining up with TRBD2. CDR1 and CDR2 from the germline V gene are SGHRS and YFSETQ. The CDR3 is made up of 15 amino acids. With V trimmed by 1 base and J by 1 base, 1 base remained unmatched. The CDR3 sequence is CASSLRTSGTDTQYF. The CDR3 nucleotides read TGCGCCAGCAGCTTGAGGACTAGCGGCACAGATACGCAGTATTTT.

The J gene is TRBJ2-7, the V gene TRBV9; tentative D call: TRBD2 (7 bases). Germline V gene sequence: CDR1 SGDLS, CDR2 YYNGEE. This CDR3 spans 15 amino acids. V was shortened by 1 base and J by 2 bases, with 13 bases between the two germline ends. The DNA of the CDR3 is TGTGCCAGCAGCGTAAACGCGGGGGCCACCTACGAGCAGTACTTC. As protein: CASSVNAGATYEQYF.

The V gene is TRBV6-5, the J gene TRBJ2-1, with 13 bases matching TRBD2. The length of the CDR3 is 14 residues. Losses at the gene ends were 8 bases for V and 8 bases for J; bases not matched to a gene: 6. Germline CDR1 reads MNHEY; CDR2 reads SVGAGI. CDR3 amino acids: CASGLAGVIHEQFF. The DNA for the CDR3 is TGTGCCAGCGGACTAGCGGGGGTAATCCATGAGCAGTTCTTC.

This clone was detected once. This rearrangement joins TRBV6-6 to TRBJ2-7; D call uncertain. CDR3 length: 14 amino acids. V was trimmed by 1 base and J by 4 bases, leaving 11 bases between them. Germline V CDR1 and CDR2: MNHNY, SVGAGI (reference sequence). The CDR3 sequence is CASSYLLGLYEQYF. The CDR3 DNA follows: TGTGCCAGCAGTTACTTACTCGGGTTGTACGAGCAGTACTTC.

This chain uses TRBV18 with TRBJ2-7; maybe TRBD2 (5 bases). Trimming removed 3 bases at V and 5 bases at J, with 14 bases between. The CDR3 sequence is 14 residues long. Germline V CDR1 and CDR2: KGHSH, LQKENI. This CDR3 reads CASSPPAGTDEQYF. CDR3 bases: TGTGCCAGCTCACCCCCGGCGGGCACAGACGAGCAGTACTTC.

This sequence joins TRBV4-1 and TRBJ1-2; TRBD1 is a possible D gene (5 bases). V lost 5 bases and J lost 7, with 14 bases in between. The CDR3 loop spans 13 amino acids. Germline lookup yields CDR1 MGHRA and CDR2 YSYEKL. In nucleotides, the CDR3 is TGCGCCAGCAGCGAAGGTCAGGGAGGTGGCTACACCTTC. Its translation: CASSEGQGGGYTF.

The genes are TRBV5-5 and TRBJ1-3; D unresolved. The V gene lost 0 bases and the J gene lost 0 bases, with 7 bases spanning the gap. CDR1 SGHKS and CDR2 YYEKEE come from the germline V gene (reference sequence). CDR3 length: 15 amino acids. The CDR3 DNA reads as TGTGCCAGCAGCTTGGACGGGGACTCTGGAAACACCATATATTTT. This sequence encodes CASSLDGDSGNTIYF. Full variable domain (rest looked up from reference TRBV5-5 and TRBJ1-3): DAGVTQSPTHLIKTRGQQVTLRCSPISGHKSVSWYQQVLGQGPQFIFQYYEKEERGRGNFPDRFSARQFPNYSSELNVNALLLGDSALYLCASSLDGDSGNTIYFGEGSWLTVV.

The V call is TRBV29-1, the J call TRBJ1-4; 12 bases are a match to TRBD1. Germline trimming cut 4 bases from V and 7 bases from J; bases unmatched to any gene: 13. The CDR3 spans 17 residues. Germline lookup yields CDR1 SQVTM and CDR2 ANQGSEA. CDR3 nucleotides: TGCAGCGTTGTAGTCAACGAGGGACAGGGGGCGAGTGAAAAACTGTTTTTT. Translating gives CSVVVNEGQGASEKLFF.

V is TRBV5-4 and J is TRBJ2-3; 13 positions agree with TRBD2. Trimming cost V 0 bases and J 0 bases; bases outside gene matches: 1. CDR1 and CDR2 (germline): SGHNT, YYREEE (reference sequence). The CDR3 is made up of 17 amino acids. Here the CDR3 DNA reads TGTGCCAGCAGCTTGGGACTAGCGGGGGGCAGCACAGATACGCAGTATTTT. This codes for CASSLGLAGGSTDTQYF.